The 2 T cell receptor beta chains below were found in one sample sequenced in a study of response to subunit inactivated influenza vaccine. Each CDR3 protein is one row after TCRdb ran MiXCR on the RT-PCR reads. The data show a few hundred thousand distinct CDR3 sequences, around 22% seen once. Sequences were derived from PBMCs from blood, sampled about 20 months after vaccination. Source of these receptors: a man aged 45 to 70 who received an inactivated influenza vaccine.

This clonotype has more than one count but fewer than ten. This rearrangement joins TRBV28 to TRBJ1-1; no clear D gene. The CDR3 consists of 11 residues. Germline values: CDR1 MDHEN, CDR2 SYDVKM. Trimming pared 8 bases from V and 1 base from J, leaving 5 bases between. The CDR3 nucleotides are TGTGCCAGCCATCAGAACACTGAAGCTTTCTTT. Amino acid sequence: CASHQNTEAFF.

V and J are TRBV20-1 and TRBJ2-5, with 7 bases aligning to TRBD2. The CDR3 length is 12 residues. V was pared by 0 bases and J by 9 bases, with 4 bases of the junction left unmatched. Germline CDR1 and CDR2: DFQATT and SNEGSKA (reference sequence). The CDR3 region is CSARDSGRAQYF. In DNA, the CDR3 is TGCAGTGCTAGAGATAGTGGGAGGGCCCAGTACTTC.